The clone carrying this T cell receptor beta chain has a single count. This specimen belongs to a study of blood T cell repertoires in COVID-19. Study background: Whether acute or convalescent, the COVID-19 samples came from the United States, Italy and Spain. PBMCs, B-cell-depleted T cells, or T cells were the source of the cDNA or gDNA that made up the material.

In the authors' methods: Counts of nucleated cells, estimated from reference gene primer amplification, were obtained. Only in-frame clones appear in the TCRdb table, and some are missing; sequencing was by immunoSEQ multiplex PCR. That table is the source of V, J and clone size, and D and trimming were worked out from the DNA. Of roughly 86,000 clones in the sample, 75% to 95% were seen once. The sequence was obtained from a woman aged 45-65 years in a cohort sampled during active COVID-19. The sample consisted of peripheral blood.

The CDR3 spells CASSVGLAGRSYEQYF. Here the CDR3 DNA reads TGTGCCAGCAGTGTAGGACTAGCGGGACGCTCCTACGAGCAGTACTTC. The chain joins TRBV28 to TRBJ2-7, with 12 bases lining up with TRBD2. The CDR3 length is 16 residues. The V segment lost 5 bases and the J segment 0 bases; nucleotides outside the gene matches: 5. Germline V gene lookup returns CDR1 MDHEN and CDR2 SYDVKM.